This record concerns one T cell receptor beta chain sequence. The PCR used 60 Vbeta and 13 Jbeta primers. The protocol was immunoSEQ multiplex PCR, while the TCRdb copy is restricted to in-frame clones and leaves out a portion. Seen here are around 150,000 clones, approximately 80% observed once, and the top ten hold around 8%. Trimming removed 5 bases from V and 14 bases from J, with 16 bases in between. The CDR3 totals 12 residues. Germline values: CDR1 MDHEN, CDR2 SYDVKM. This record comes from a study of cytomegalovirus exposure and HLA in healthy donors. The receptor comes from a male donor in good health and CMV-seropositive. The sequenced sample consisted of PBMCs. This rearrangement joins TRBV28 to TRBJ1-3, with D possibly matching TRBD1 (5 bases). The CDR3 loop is CASSPGWGGLYF. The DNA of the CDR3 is TGTGCCAGCAGTCCCGGATGGGGCGGTCTATATTTT.